The rows below give T cell receptor beta chains drawn from one sample of a study of blood T cell repertoires in COVID-19. Generated by immunoSEQ multiplex PCR, the TCRdb table keeps only in-frame clones and is missing some. This table has around 100,000 clones, nearly 90% appearing once. The sequenced material came from peripheral blood. All receptors derive from a woman in her seventies who had recovered from COVID-19. CDR3s include the opening cysteine and the closing phenylalanine or tryptophan. D genes are given only for firm matches. Rows give clone size only sometimes, using once, few, many, or a class for an expanded clone.

j_call clone_size d_call v_call cdr3_nt cdr3_aa
TRBJ2-1 NA TRBD2 TRBV6-6 TGTGCCAGCAGAGACAGCGGGGAGGGCAATGAGCAGTTCTTC CASRDSGEGNEQFF
TRBJ2-7 NA NA TRBV20-1 TGCAGTGCCGGACAGATCTACGAGCAGTACTTC CSAGQIYEQYF
TRBJ2-3 NA TRBD1 TRBV5-5 TGTGCCAGCAGCCTATCCTCAGGGGGCCATACGCAGTATTTT CASSLSSGGHTQYF
TRBJ1-2 NA TRBD1 TRBV11-3 TGTGCCAGCAGCTTCGGGACAGGGACTGGCTACACCTTC CASSFGTGTGYTF
TRBJ2-3 few TRBD2 TRBV7-9 TGTGCCAGCAGCCCTAGCGGAGGGACAGATACGCAGTATTTT CASSPSGGTDTQYF
TRBJ1-5 few NA TRBV5-5 TGTGCCAGCAGCCGCGACAGCGGAGGGAATCAGCCCCAGCATTTT CASSRDSGGNQPQHF
TRBJ2-7 NA TRBD2 TRBV11-2 TGTGCCAGCAGCCCCGAAGGGACTAGCGGGGGCGAGCAGTACTTC CASSPEGTSGGEQYF
TRBJ1-1 once NA TRBV7-2 TGTGCCAGCAGCTTAGCCAGTATGAACACTGAAGCTTTCTTT CASSLASMNTEAFF
TRBJ2-6 NA TRBD2 TRBV29-1 TGCAGCGCCGGACTAGCGGGAGACTACGTCCTGACTTTC CSAGLAGDYVLTF
TRBJ2-5 NA TRBD2 TRBV6-6 TGTGCCAGCACCCCAGCGGGGGGACAAGAGACCCAGTACTTC CASTPAGGQETQYF
TRBJ2-7 NA TRBD1 TRBV4-1 TGCGCCAGCAGCCCGAACAGGGGCTACGAGCAGTACTTC CASSPNRGYEQYF
TRBJ2-7 NA NA TRBV9 TGTGCCAGCAGCGCTTCCGGGACACCAACCTACGAGCAGTACTTC CASSASGTPTYEQYF
TRBJ1-2 few TRBD1 TRBV5-1 TGCGCCAGCAGCTTGGTGCAGGGGGCGCAGGATGGCTACACCTTC CASSLVQGAQDGYTF
TRBJ2-5 NA TRBD1 TRBV29-1 TGCAGCGTTGATACAGGGGCAGAGACCCAGTACTTC CSVDTGAETQYF
TRBJ2-3 NA NA TRBV24-1 TGTGCCACCAGTGATTTTGGGCTCCTCACAGATACGCAGTATTTT CATSDFGLLTDTQYF
TRBJ2-2 NA TRBD2 TRBV11-1 TGTGCCAGCAGCTTTGGGAGGGAGAAGCATTCCGGGGAGCTGTTTTTT CASSFGREKHSGELFF
TRBJ1-1 NA TRBD1 TRBV19 TGTGCCAGTAGCCTGGGACAGGGGGCTACTGAAGCTTTCTTT CASSLGQGATEAFF
TRBJ2-5 once NA TRBV11-2 TGTGCCAGCAGCCCGGGCAGGGCTCCGGAAGAGACCCAGTACTTC CASSPGRAPEETQYF
TRBJ2-1 few NA TRBV24-1 TGTGCCACCGGCGGGTTCTCCTACAATGAGCAGTTCTTC CATGGFSYNEQFF
TRBJ1-1 NA TRBD1 TRBV6-5 TGTGCCACCAGGACAGGGGGCACTGAAGCTTTCTTT CATRTGGTEAFF
TRBJ1-6 NA NA TRBV7-2 TGTGCCAGCAGCCCGCAGACAAGTTTCAATTCACCCCTCCACTTT CASSPQTSFNSPLHF
TRBJ1-2 NA NA TRBV7-8 TGTGCCAGCAGCCCGGACATCAACTATGGCTACACCTTC CASSPDINYGYTF
TRBJ2-5 NA TRBD2 TRBV5-1 TGCGCCAGCAGCTGGAGCGGGGTCCTCCAAGAGACCCAGTACTTC CASSWSGVLQETQYF
TRBJ2-3 NA TRBD2 TRBV27 TGTGCCAGCAGTTGGACTAGCGGAGATACGCAGTATTTT CASSWTSGDTQYF
TRBJ2-1 NA NA TRBV5-4 TGTGCCAGCAGCTTGGATATGGGGGGGCATGGGTTCTTC CASSLDMGGHGFF
TRBJ2-7 NA NA TRBV9 TGTGCCAGCGGTAGTCAGGGTGTCTACGAGCAGTACTTC CASGSQGVYEQYF
TRBJ1-1 NA TRBD1 TRBV4-2 TGTGCCAGCAGCCAAGAGAGCAGGGGGCTACCCCGTAACACTGAAGCTTTCTTT CASSQESRGLPRNTEAFF
TRBJ2-1 NA NA TRBV6-5 TGTGCCAGCAGTTACGCAGGACTTGCCCCTTCCAATGAGCAGTTCTTC CASSYAGLAPSNEQFF
TRBJ2-1 once TRBD2 TRBV5-8 TGTGCCAGCAGCCCACTGGGGGGGTATGAGCAGTTCTTC CASSPLGGYEQFF
TRBJ1-1 once TRBD1 TRBV18 TGTGCCAGCTCACCCTTTCAGGGGGCGAACACTGAAGCTTTCTTT CASSPFQGANTEAFF
TRBJ1-2 NA NA TRBV20-1 TGCAGTGCTAGTCTAGAGGCTTATGGCTACACCTTC CSASLEAYGYTF
TRBJ1-3 NA TRBD1 TRBV10-3 TGTGCCATCGGACAGGGTAGCTTCTCTGGAAACACCATATATTTT CAIGQGSFSGNTIYF
TRBJ2-2 NA NA TRBV7-9 TGTGCCAGCAGCTTCCGACCCGCCGGCGGATCGGCCGGGGAGCTGTTTTTT CASSFRPAGGSAGELFF
TRBJ2-2 once NA TRBV5-1 TGCGCCAGCATCCAAGTCTTCAGGGGTAGGAACACCGGGGAGCTGTTTTTT CASIQVFRGRNTGELFF
TRBJ2-1 NA NA TRBV7-3 TGTGCCAGCAGTTTCTCAGTACACAATGAGCAGTTCTTC CASSFSVHNEQFF
TRBJ2-7 NA TRBD2 TRBV28 TGTGCCAGCAGTTCCCCGACTAGCGGGAGGAGGTACGAGCAGTACTTC CASSSPTSGRRYEQYF
TRBJ2-7 few TRBD2 TRBV9 TGTGCCAGCAGCGGACCGGGACTAGACCGCGAGCAGTACTTC CASSGPGLDREQYF
TRBJ2-2 NA TRBD1 TRBV7-8 TGTGCCAGCAGCACCCGGACAGGGCGGGCTGCTAGGTGGGTCGGGGAGCTGTTTTTT CASSTRTGRAARWVGELFF
TRBJ1-6 NA TRBD1 TRBV4-3 TGCGCCAGCAGCCAAGATAACGGCAGGGGGAGGACCTATAATTCACCCCTCCACTTT CASSQDNGRGRTYNSPLHF
TRBJ2-7 NA TRBD1 TRBV5-1 TGCGCCAGCAGCCCCGCGACAGGGAACGAGCAGTACTTC CASSPATGNEQYF
TRBJ1-4 NA NA TRBV9 TGTGCCAGCAGCGTAGGAACAGGGAATGAAAAACTGTTTTTT CASSVGTGNEKLFF
TRBJ2-5 NA TRBD2 TRBV28 TGTGCCAGCAGTTTAAGTATGGGACTAGCTCCGGCGGCCGAGACCCAGTACTTC CASSLSMGLAPAAETQYF
TRBJ2-7 once NA TRBV3-1/TRBV3-2 TGTGCCAGCAGCTCGGTCTACGAGCAGTACTTC CASSSVYEQYF
TRBJ2-7 NA TRBD2 TRBV18 TGTGCCAGCTCGCTAGCGGGAGAACCCTACGAGCAGTACTTC CASSLAGEPYEQYF
TRBJ1-1 NA NA TRBV9 TGTGCCAGCAGCCCTCCGAACTCGATCACTGAAGCTTTCTTT CASSPPNSITEAFF
TRBJ2-7 NA TRBD1 TRBV5-4 TGTGCCAGCAGCGTGGGACAGGGGGCGACTGAGCAGTACTTC CASSVGQGATEQYF
TRBJ1-1 NA NA TRBV28 TGTGCCAGCAGTCAAAACAGTGGAACTGAAGCTTTCTTT CASSQNSGTEAFF
TRBJ2-1 NA NA TRBV4-1 TGCGCCAGCAGCCAAGATGCGGGGATTCAGTTCTTC CASSQDAGIQFF
TRBJ1-5 NA TRBD1 TRBV28 TGTGCCAGTCGGACAGGCCTTTGGGAGCCCCAGCATTTT CASRTGLWEPQHF
TRBJ1-4 NA NA TRBV21-1 TGTGCCAGCAGCAAAGCGCTGGCAGGCCCAACTAATGAAAAACTGTTTTTT CASSKALAGPTNEKLFF